Below are 28 T cell receptor beta chains sequenced from a single sample in a study of CD8+ T cells in alopecia areata. Extracted RNA was reverse transcribed into cDNA, the sequencing template. Clones were sequenced by immunoSEQ multiplex PCR, and TCRdb holds only the in-frame ones, with some missing. The sample shows approximately 200,000 clones, around 60% of them seen only once. Specified treatment: oral pan-JAK inhibitor, 5-10 mg twice daily. The sequencing here drew on CD4+ T cells sorted from blood, taken at week 4, from a patient treated with tofacitinib. The origin of the receptors is a human donor with alopecia areata.

This chain joins TRBV29-1 and TRBJ2-5, with D tentatively TRBD1 (6 bases). Germline CDR1 is SQVTM and CDR2 is ANQGSEA. Trimming took off 2 bases at V and 5 bases at J, with 12 bases between the two ends. The CDR3 is made up of 13 amino acids. The CDR3 sequence: CSVERQVYETQYF. CDR3 DNA sequence: TGCAGCGTTGAAAGACAGGTTTACGAGACCCAGTACTTC.

The rearrangement joins TRBV30 to TRBJ1-2; D not certain. The germline V gene encodes CDR1 GTSNPN and CDR2 SVGIG (reference sequence). V shed 4 bases and J shed 6 bases, with 12 bases lying between them. The CDR3 spans 12 residues. CDR3 protein: CAWTLGIHGYTF. CDR3 bases: TGTGCCTGGACCCTGGGGATTCATGGCTACACCTTC.

The V gene is TRBV2, the J gene TRBJ1-2; 7 bases align to TRBD1. CDR3 length: 16 residues. J lost 4 bases, V lost 7 bases, and 15 bases had no gene match. Germline CDR1 reads SNHLY; CDR2 reads FYNNEI. DNA for the CDR3: TGTGCCAGCACCCGCCTTTCAGGGACAGCTACCTATGGCTACACCTTC. It translates to CASTRLSGTATYGYTF.

This rearrangement joins TRBV29-1 to TRBJ2-5, with D perhaps TRBD2 (5 bases). Trimming removed 5 bases from V and 5 bases from J, with 15 bases in between. This CDR3 comprises 13 residues. The germline V gene has CDR1 SQVTM and CDR2 ANQGSEA. The CDR3 protein is CSVRPQPGETQYF. CDR3 bases: TGCAGCGTTAGGCCTCAGCCGGGGGAGACCCAGTACTTC.

The V gene is TRBV5-1, the J gene TRBJ2-5, with 11 bases identical to TRBD2. CDR3 length: 16 amino acids. Germline V gene lookup returns CDR1 SGHRS and CDR2 YFSETQ. The trim removed 4 bases at V and 2 bases at J, leaving 7 bases unmatched. CDR3 bases: TGCGCCAGCAGCCGGCGCACTAGCGGGGGACAAGAGACCCAGTACTTC. It specifies CASSRRTSGGQETQYF.

The chain employs TRBV30 and TRBJ2-3, with D perhaps TRBD1 or TRBD2 (5 bases each). The CDR3 totals 14 residues. Germline loops: CDR1 GTSNPN, CDR2 SVGIG (reference sequence). Trimming pared 3 bases from V and 5 bases from J, leaving 15 bases between. CDR3 sequence: CAWRGDGNLDTQYF. The CDR3 DNA reads as TGTGCCTGGAGGGGGGATGGAAACTTAGATACGCAGTATTTT.

The rearrangement links TRBV7-9 to TRBJ1-2; 7 bases are shared with TRBD1. Trimming took 3 bases from V and 6 from J; bases not matched to a gene: 1. There are 12 residues in the CDR3. In germline, CDR1 is SEHNR, CDR2 FQNEAQ (reference sequence). The CDR3 region has the DNA TGTGCCAGCAGCTTTACAGGGGATGGCTACACCTTC. Amino acids: CASSFTGDGYTF.

This chain connects TRBV30 to TRBJ2-5; 9 bases are a match to TRBD2. With V trimmed by 2 bases and J by 0 bases, 1 base remained unmatched. This CDR3 is 14 amino acids long. The germline gives CDR1 GTSNPN, CDR2 SVGIG (reference sequence). This chain's CDR3 is CAWSSGGNQETQYF. The CDR3 DNA reads as TGTGCCTGGAGTAGCGGGGGGAACCAAGAGACCCAGTACTTC.

There are a few counts of this clone. V is TRBV27 and J is TRBJ2-7; 7 nucleotides line up with TRBD1. The CDR3 loop spans 13 amino acids. V lost 8 bases and J lost 2; bases outside the gene matches: 6. Germline V gene data show CDR1 as MNHEY and CDR2 as SMNVEV (reference sequence). CDR3 sequence reads: CASVGTVPYEQYF. In DNA form, the CDR3 reads TGTGCCAGCGTAGGGACAGTTCCCTACGAGCAGTACTTC.

The V and J genes are TRBV30 and TRBJ2-1; D is unresolved. Per the germline V gene, CDR1 is GTSNPN and CDR2 is SVGIG (reference sequence). The CDR3 extends over 15 amino acids. V lost 2 bases and J 0 bases, leaving 11 bases between the germline ends. CDR3 region: CAWSPRGPSYNEQFF. DNA for the CDR3: TGTGCCTGGAGTCCTCGAGGACCCTCCTACAATGAGCAGTTCTTC.

The J gene is TRBJ2-5, the V gene TRBV18; no clear D gene. The V gene's germline CDR1 is KGHSH and CDR2 LQKENI. V lost 0 bases, J lost 5 bases, and 10 bases lay in between. CDR3 length equals 14 residues. Here the CDR3 reads CASSPPSLSETQYF. DNA of the CDR3: TGTGCCAGCTCACCACCGAGTCTGTCGGAGACCCAGTACTTC.

This chain links TRBV5-6 with TRBJ1-1; D might be TRBD1 (6 bases). Germline assignment: CDR1 SGHDT and CDR2 YYEEEE. The CDR3 has 15 amino acids. Trimming pared 4 bases from V and 1 base from J, leaving 14 bases between. CDR3 sequence (DNA): TGTGCCAGCAGCCTACGGGGGGCTGGGAACACTGAAGCTTTCTTT. It translates to CASSLRGAGNTEAFF.

This chain uses TRBV5-4 with TRBJ2-7, with D unclear. Deletions cut 0 bases from V and 6 bases from J, with 10 bases between. Germline CDR1 reads SGHNT; CDR2 reads YYREEE (reference sequence). The CDR3 is made up of 13 amino acids. DNA of the CDR3: TGTGCCAGCAGCTTGGGTCAAACGGGCGAGCAGTACTTC. Translation: CASSLGQTGEQYF.

A single count supports this clone. The V call is TRBV7-2, the J call TRBJ1-5; 7 nucleotides line up with TRBD1. V lost 5 bases and J lost 4; bases outside the gene matches: 5. The CDR3 length is 14 residues. Germline V gene data show CDR1 as SGHTA and CDR2 as FQGNSA. The CDR3 loop is CASSPDRSNQPQHF. As DNA, the CDR3 is TGTGCCAGCAGCCCGGACAGGAGTAATCAGCCCCAGCATTTT.

V usage is TRBV25-1 and J usage is TRBJ2-3, with 9 bases lining up with TRBD2. Germline trimming cut 1 base from V and 4 bases from J; bases unmatched to any gene: 12. The CDR3 extends over 18 amino acids. Per germline, CDR1 MGHDK and CDR2 SYGVNS. CDR3 DNA: TGTGCCAGCAGTGAATTTGGCGGGGGGGCACTTTTAGCAGATACGCAGTATTTT. Translation gives CASSEFGGGALLADTQYF.

The chain is built from TRBV20-1 and TRBJ1-1; no clear D. CDR1 and CDR2 from the germline V gene are DFQATT and SNEGSKA (reference sequence). This CDR3 contains 11 residues. V lost 0 bases, J lost 5 bases, and 4 bases lay in between. This chain's CDR3 is CSARDLTEAFF. CDR3 nucleotide sequence: TGCAGTGCTAGAGATTTAACTGAAGCTTTCTTT.

V gene TRBV4-2 combines with J gene TRBJ2-1; 9 bases are shared with TRBD2. Germline CDR1 is LGHNA and CDR2 is YNFKEQ. The CDR3 is 20 amino acids. The ends lost 4 bases at V and 2 bases at J; junction bases unmatched: 18. The DNA for the CDR3 is TGTGCCAGCAGCCCGCACGAGGCGGGGGGGCCTAACGGGCCCTACAATGAGCAGTTCTTC. It yields the protein CASSPHEAGGPNGPYNEQFF.

The chain is built from TRBV6-5 and TRBJ1-3, with a possible D match to TRBD1 (5 bases). The CDR3 is 15 residues long. Germline assignment: CDR1 MNHEY and CDR2 SVGAGI. V lost 6 bases to trimming and J lost 4 bases, with 16 bases between them. The CDR3 region is CASSRGRGSGNTIYF. CDR3 in DNA: TGTGCCAGCAGCCGGGGCCGTGGGTCCGGAAACACCATATATTTT.

Concerning this clone itself: One end of the junction varies from germline; a read error may be responsible. The V call is TRBV29-1, the J call TRBJ2-7; D is undetermined. CDR3 length equals 12 residues. The germline V gene encodes CDR1 SQVTM and CDR2 ANQGSEA. CDR3 coding DNA: TGCAGCGTGGAAGGGCCCGCCGGCGAGCAGTACTTC. Its protein product is CSVEGPAGEQYF.

The CDR3 DNA sequence: TGCGCCAGCAGCTTGGCGCCAGGAACATCTGGAAACACCATATATTTT. This translates into CASSLAPGTSGNTIYF. The chain uses TRBV5-1 and TRBJ1-3; D call uncertain. The CDR3 consists of 16 residues. The ends were cut back, 0 bases at V and 1 base at J, with 11 bases in the middle. Per germline, CDR1 SGHRS and CDR2 YFSETQ. The full variable domain, with the rest looked up from reference TRBV5-1 and TRBJ1-3, is KAGVTQTPRYLIKTRGQQVTLSCSPISGHRSVSWYQQTPGQGLQFLFEYFSETQRNKGNFPGRFSGRQFSNSRSEMNVSTLELGDSALYLCASSLAPGTSGNTIYFGEGSWLTVV.

The genes are TRBV18 and TRBJ1-4; no clear D gene. Germline values: CDR1 KGHSH, CDR2 LQKENI. The CDR3 covers 14 residues. The germline V and J ends were trimmed by 0 bases and 8 bases, with 10 bases remaining between them. The CDR3 DNA is TGTGCCAGCTCACCACCATCCGGAGAGGAAAAACTGTTTTTT. Its translation: CASSPPSGEEKLFF.

V usage is TRBV2 and J usage is TRBJ2-1, with D possibly called TRBD1 or TRBD2 (5 bases each). Germline V gene lookup returns CDR1 SNHLY and CDR2 FYNNEI. The ends were cut back, 5 bases at V and 5 bases at J, with 13 bases in the middle. The CDR3 loop spans 14 amino acids. The DNA for the CDR3 is TGTGCCAGCAGTATGGGGCTAGCAGACAATGAGCAGTTCTTC. This sequence encodes CASSMGLADNEQFF.

The V call is TRBV29-1, the J call TRBJ2-3; D perhaps matches TRBD2 (6 bases). V was clipped by 4 bases and J by 7 bases, with 12 bases between them. The germline CDR1 and CDR2 sequences are SQVTM and ANQGSEA. The length of the CDR3 is 12 residues. CDR3 amino acids: CSVATSTHTQYF. The CDR3 DNA sequence: TGCAGCGTTGCCACTAGCACGCATACGCAGTATTTT.

Only a few counts were recorded for this clone. The CDR3 here is CASNLGVTGELFF. CDR3 sequence (DNA): TGTGCCAGCAATCTAGGGGTCACCGGGGAGCTGTTTTTT. The chain couples TRBV28 to TRBJ2-2; D perhaps matches TRBD1 (5 bases). CDR3 size: 13 residues. CDR1 is MDHEN, CDR2 SYDVKM, per germline. Trimming took off 7 bases at V and 4 bases at J, with 10 bases between the two ends.

The rearrangement links TRBV29-1 to TRBJ2-5; D is undetermined. V lost 6 bases, J lost 5 bases, and 16 bases lay in between. The CDR3 length is 13 residues. Germline V gene lookup returns CDR1 SQVTM and CDR2 ANQGSEA. The CDR3 here is CSVMTLTAETQYF. In nucleotides, the CDR3 is TGCAGCGTGATGACACTAACTGCGGAGACCCAGTACTTC.

This clone was seen more than once but under ten times. CDR3 in amino acids: CAWDRTGRETQYF. CDR3 sequence (DNA): TGTGCCTGGGATAGGACAGGGAGGGAGACCCAGTACTTC. The chain recombines TRBV30 with TRBJ2-5, with 8 bases identical to TRBD1. V lost 5 bases, J lost 5 bases, and 7 bases stayed unmatched. Germline CDR1 reads GTSNPN; CDR2 reads SVGIG (reference sequence). The CDR3 length is 13 residues.

The V and J genes are TRBV5-1 and TRBJ2-7, with 8 bases fitting TRBD2. This CDR3 is built from 13 residues. J gave up 5 bases and V 3 bases, and 4 bases lay outside the gene matches. Germline CDR1 SGHRS, CDR2 YFSETQ. Here the CDR3 DNA reads TGCGCCAGCAGCTCTCGGGAGGGCGACGAGCAGTACTTC. This translates into CASSSREGDEQYF.

Regarding this clone: Other DNA variants within this sample encode the same CDR3. The chain joins TRBV7-2 to TRBJ2-3, with 9 nucleotides matching TRBD2. V dropped 1 base and J dropped 0; count of bases not matched to a gene: 2. The CDR3 is made up of 16 amino acids. Germline CDR1 reads SGHTA; CDR2 reads FQGNSA. CDR3 residues: CASSLGLAGSTDTQYF. In DNA form, the CDR3 reads TGTGCCAGCAGCTTAGGCCTAGCGGGGAGCACAGATACGCAGTATTTT.